Here is one TCR beta chain with its context. Germline V gene sequence: CDR1 ENHRY, CDR2 SYGVKD. The CDR3 extends over 13 amino acids. The data derive from a study of Graves' ophthalmopathy and Graves' hyperthyroidism. Study-level information: Investigators collected peripheral blood at initial diagnosis, before any treatment was given.

Thyroid ultrasound, orbital computed tomography, TRAb, serum thyroxine and clinical symptoms formed the basis of diagnosis. As the template, RNA transcripts were used to amplify TCR beta CDR3 regions. A first-round RT-PCR used HTBI primers, followed by a second-round multiplex PCR. MiXCR, run by TCRdb on the multiplex PCR reads, gives a single entry per CDR3 protein. The sample gives about 700,000 distinct CDR3 sequences, approximately 40% of which show up once; 44% is in the top ten. The sequence was collected from an adult man with Graves' ophthalmopathy. The sequenced sample was peripheral blood. The chain combines TRBV10-3 with TRBJ2-7; TRBD1 agrees at 9 bases. Here the CDR3 DNA reads TGTGCTCTCCACAGGGGGCGTCCCTACGAGCAGTACTTC. Protein: CALHRGRPYEQYF.